This T cell receptor beta chain was found in a study of beta chain features in type 1 diabetes. Across the study: Sorted cells from all samples, numbering over 85,000,000, were examined.

cDNA synthesis used the whole RNA isolate, giving expressed TCRB sequences. The study sequenced naive, central memory and regulatory T cell samples to an average of about 3.8 million reads. Repertoires were generated with immunoSEQ multiplex PCR, while TCRdb's copy carries only in-frame clones and drops some. Seen here are 150,000 to 200,000 clones, approximately 8.8% observed once, and the top ten hold under 0.85%. A few counts support this clone. Its antigen is not identified. Overall study results and limits: The study found moderately but significantly shorter TCRB CDR3s in all four CD4+ subsets of Type 1 diabetes patients. HLA influence on TCRB rearrangement stayed unresolved here. Sequencing from cDNA could over-represent high-TCR-expressing cells.

The CDR3 is 13 amino acids. CDR1 and CDR2 from the germline V gene are SEHNR and FQNEAQ (reference sequence). Between the trimmed V and J ends, which lost 0 bases and 4 bases, there was a span of 6 bases. The sequencing input was central memory CD4+ T cells from blood. The source of this sequence is a woman aged 25 to 39 with type 1 diabetes. V is TRBV7-9 and J is TRBJ1-2; unclear D gene. CDR3 in DNA: TGTGCCAGCAGCTTAGCCAGTCTCTATGGCTACACCTTC. This translates into CASSLASLYGYTF.